The source of this T cell receptor beta chain is a study of blood T cell repertoires in COVID-19. Study overall: Collection of acute and convalescent COVID-19 samples took place in the United States, Italy and Spain.

V lost 8 bases, J lost 10 bases, and 8 bases stayed unmatched. This CDR3 comprises 12 residues. CDR1 is KGHSH and CDR2 is LQKENI in the germline V gene. In the original workflow: Reference gene primer amplification yielded estimated nucleated cell counts. This table comes from immunoSEQ multiplex PCR, and its TCRdb copy is limited to in-frame clones, with some not included. V, J and clone size were drawn from that table, and D and trimming were deduced from the DNA. The profile shows roughly 76,000 clones, roughly 80% of them singletons. Sequencing was done on a sample of peripheral blood. V and J are TRBV18 and TRBJ2-1; 7 nucleotides agree with TRBD2. The sequence was obtained from a woman aged 65 to 85 with acute or convalescent COVID-19. DNA of the CDR3: TGTGCCAGCCAGAGGGCGGGAGAGGAGCAGTTCTTC. This translates into CASQRAGEEQFF. The variable domain in full, with the rest retrieved from reference TRBV18 and TRBJ2-1, is NAGVMQNPRHLVRRRGQEARLRCSPMKGHSHVYWYRQLPEEGLKFMVYLQKENIIDESGMPKERFSAEFPKEGPSILRIQQVVRGDSAAYFCASQRAGEEQFFGPGTRLTVL.